Shown below are 8 T cell receptor beta chains from a single sample sequenced in a study of T cell repertoires in cytomegalovirus infection. MiXCR, run by TCRdb on the reads, gives a single entry per CDR3 protein. This sample carries 250,000 or so distinct CDR3 sequences, 15% to 20% of them seen once, and the ten largest clones take around half. The specimen sequenced was CD8+ T cells from PBMCs. Receptor source: a human donor in good health (CMV status not recorded). Some clones in this sample may be carry-over from other donors' samples.

This clonotype was seen only a few times. The V and J genes are TRBV7-9 and TRBJ2-7; no clear D. Germline CDR1 reads SEHNR; CDR2 reads FQNEAQ (reference sequence). This CDR3 region has 15 residues. V shed 0 bases and J shed 2 bases, with 11 bases lying between them. The CDR3 spells CASSLAARPPYEQYF. The CDR3 bases are TGTGCCAGCAGCTTAGCGGCGAGACCCCCCTACGAGCAGTACTTC.

The rearrangement uses TRBV4-3 and TRBJ2-2; perhaps TRBD2 as D (5 bases). Trimming shortened V by 4 bases and J by 4 bases, and 10 bases separated the two germline ends. This CDR3 is 14 amino acids long. Per the germline V gene, CDR1 is LGHNA and CDR2 is YSLEER. The CDR3 bases are TGCGCCAGCAGCCGGCGGGCCAGCACCGGGGAGCTGTTTTTT. The encoded protein is CASSRRASTGELFF.

The chain employs TRBV4-1 and TRBJ2-2, with D perhaps TRBD2 (6 bases). This CDR3 is built from 17 residues. The V gene lost 5 bases and the J gene lost 3 bases, with 19 bases spanning the gap. The germline V gene has CDR1 MGHRA and CDR2 YSYEKL. The CDR3, as DNA: TGCGCCAGCAGCTCGATCTCAGGAGGGTACGACACCGGGGAGCTGTTTTTT. Protein: CASSSISGGYDTGELFF.

This clonotype was recorded only once. The gene calls are TRBV4-1 and TRBJ2-5; no reliable D call. The germline gives CDR1 MGHRA, CDR2 YSYEKL. The CDR3 extends over 15 amino acids. Trimming shortened V by 0 bases and J by 1 base, and 9 bases separated the two germline ends. CDR3 nucleotides: TGCGCCAGCAGCCAAGAAGCTCTCCCCCAAGAGACCCAGTACTTC. It codes for CASSQEALPQETQYF.

The chain links TRBV28 to TRBJ2-7, with 10 bases aligning to TRBD1. Germline V lookup: CDR1 MDHEN, CDR2 SYDVKM. The CDR3 contains 15 residues. V lost 5 bases to trimming and J lost 1 base; unmatched junction nucleotides: 5. The CDR3 DNA reads as TGTGCCAGCAGTCATCCGGGACAGGGGTCCTACGAGCAGTACTTC. This sequence encodes CASSHPGQGSYEQYF.

This clonotype has at least ten counts. This chain joins TRBV20-1 and TRBJ2-7; 7 nucleotides align to TRBD2. This CDR3 contains 16 residues. The J segment lost 1 base and the V segment lost 3 bases, leaving 12 bases of the junction unmatched. CDR1 and CDR2 from the germline V gene are DFQATT and SNEGSKA (reference sequence). The DNA for the CDR3 is TGCAGTGCTAGGGGTGAGGGGCGGGGGTTTTCCTACGAGCAGTACTTC. It is translated as CSARGEGRGFSYEQYF.

This rearrangement joins TRBV2 to TRBJ2-7; D may be TRBD2 (5 bases). There are 15 residues in the CDR3. Germline loops: CDR1 SNHLY, CDR2 FYNNEI. Trimming removed 8 bases from V and 0 bases from J, with 17 bases in between. CDR3 amino acids: CASSALFGSSYEQYF. CDR3 DNA sequence: TGTGCCAGCTCAGCCCTTTTTGGGAGCTCCTACGAGCAGTACTTC. The whole variable domain, remainder taken from reference TRBV2 and TRBJ2-7, is EPEVTQTPSHQVTQMGQEVILRCVPISNHLYFYWYRQILGQKVEFLVSFYNNEISEKSEIFDDQFSVERPDGSNFTLKIRSTKLEDSAMYFCASSALFGSSYEQYFGPGTRLTVT.

This clonotype has more than one count but fewer than ten. J is TRBJ2-3 and V is TRBV29-1; unclear D gene. Looked up from germline, CDR1 is SQVTM and CDR2 is ANQGSEA. V dropped 7 bases and J dropped 2 bases, with 10 bases sitting between them. The CDR3 totals 12 residues. The CDR3 DNA reads TGCAGCGCACCGGCAGACACAGATACGCAGTATTTT. This encodes CSAPADTDTQYF.